This TCR beta chain was identified in a study of a mutant IDH1 vaccine in newly diagnosed glioma. Across the study: Patients in the study were vaccinated eight times, receiving shots in weeks 1, 3, 5, 7, 11, 15, 19 and 23. Sex among treated patients split about 62% male, approximately 38% female; mean age was roughly 42 years. Most had both radiotherapy and temozolomide beforehand; others had only one.

Study-level findings and limits: Pseudoprogression looked unconnected to shifts in top peripheral T cell clonotypes.

Profiled with immunoSEQ multiplex PCR; TCRdb holds only in-frame clones, not every one. In the table there are tens of thousands of clones, 81% of which are singletons. In the case of this clone: Its antigen is unidentified. One end of the junction varies from germline; a read error may be responsible. Within the sample, other DNA sequences also encode this same CDR3.

Time point noted: week 23, last vaccination. In every dose of vaccine, 300 ug of mutant IDH1 20-mer peptide was given alongside topical imiquimod. The CDR3 loop spans 17 amino acids. The germline V gene encodes CDR1 SGHTA and CDR2 FQGNSA. This sample comprised PBMCs, obtained from a glioma patient whose treatment included an IDH1 peptide vaccine. This clonotype was obtained from a man between 40 and 49 years old with glioma. The chain employs TRBV7-2 and TRBJ2-7; TRBD2 matches at 10 bases. In nucleotides, the CDR3 is TGCGCCAGCAGCTTAAAGGTCGGAGCGGGAGGGTTCTACGAGCAGTACTTC. This translates into CASSLKVGAGGFYEQYF. The full variable domain, with the rest looked up from reference TRBV7-2 and TRBJ2-7, is GAGVSQSPSNKVTEKGKDVELRCDPISGHTALYWYRQSLGQGLEFLIYFQGNSAPDKSGLPSDRFSAERTGGSVSTLTIQRTQQEDSAVYLCASSLKVGAGGFYEQYFGPGTRLTVT.